This is a list of T cell receptor beta chains from one sample in a study of PD-1 blockade in classical Hodgkin lymphoma. The repertoire was sequenced with immunoSEQ multiplex PCR; TCRdb's copy has only in-frame clones and lacks some. The data contain over 15,000 clones, 82% of them singletons. Sequencing used peripheral blood mononuclear cells (PBMCs), obtained before the second cycle of nivolumab. The receptors stem from a human donor with classical Hodgkin lymphoma. Each CDR3 is given with its conserved first and last residue. The D gene is left open where the match is weak. Part of the rows lack a size; the others show once, few, many or a class for expanded clones.

D	V	J	size	CDR3	DNA
NA	TRBV19	TRBJ1-4	NA	CASSIYGGPLGEKLFF	TGTGCCAGTAGTATTTACGGAGGACCGCTTGGTGAAAAACTGTTTTTT
NA	TRBV7-2	TRBJ1-4	NA	CASSLEWGNEKLFF	TGTGCCAGCAGCTTAGAGTGGGGGAACGAAAAACTGTTTTTT
TRBD1	TRBV9	TRBJ2-7	NA	CASSVATGGYEQYF	TGTGCCAGCAGCGTAGCAACAGGGGGCTACGAGCAGTACTTC
NA	TRBV7-9	TRBJ2-2	NA	CASRLGQDTYTGELFF	TGTGCCAGCAGATTGGGGCAGGACACATACACCGGGGAGCTGTTTTTT
TRBD2	TRBV5-4	TRBJ2-2	NA	CASSSRGTRNGELFF	TGTGCCAGCAGCTCGCGGGGGACCCGCAACGGGGAGCTGTTTTTT
TRBD2	TRBV9	TRBJ2-1	once	CASSETGGNSYNEQFF	TGTGCCAGCAGCGAAACGGGGGGTAACTCCTACAATGAGCAGTTCTTC
TRBD2	TRBV5-6	TRBJ2-7	once	CASSTGLATALYEQYF	TGTGCCAGCAGCACAGGACTAGCAACGGCTCTCTACGAGCAGTACTTC
TRBD2	TRBV2	TRBJ2-7	NA	CASRGIAGRDDEQYF	TGTGCCAGCAGAGGGATAGCGGGGAGGGACGACGAGCAGTACTTC
NA	TRBV18	TRBJ2-5	NA	CASSPAGNQETQYF	TGTGCCAGCTCACCGGCGGGGAACCAAGAGACCCAGTACTTC
NA	TRBV11-2	TRBJ2-2	NA	CASSPNVGDRELFF	TGTGCCAGCAGCCCTAACGTCGGGGACCGGGAGCTGTTTTTT
NA	TRBV28	TRBJ2-7	NA	CASTRKDPGIYEQYF	TGTGCCAGCACCAGAAAGGACCCCGGGATTTACGAGCAGTACTTC
TRBD1	TRBV6-6	TRBJ1-5	NA	CASSLRTGGHQPQHF	TGTGCCAGCAGTCTCCGGACAGGGGGCCATCAGCCCCAGCATTTT
NA	TRBV5-3	TRBJ1-4	NA	CARSSQGREKLFF	TGTGCCAGAAGCTCACAGGGTCGCGAAAAACTGTTTTTT
NA	TRBV9	TRBJ2-1	NA	CASSANREQFF	TGTGCCAGCAGCGCAAACAGGGAGCAGTTCTTC
NA	TRBV19	TRBJ2-1	NA	CASSIEGYNEQFF	TGTGCCAGTAGTATAGAGGGATACAATGAGCAGTTCTTC
NA	TRBV2	TRBJ1-1	NA	CASSVERNTEAFF	TGTGCCAGCAGTGTAGAGAGGAACACTGAAGCTTTCTTT
NA	TRBV5-1	TRBJ1-1	NA	CASSLFGSTEAFF	TGCGCCAGCAGCTTATTCGGGAGTACTGAAGCTTTCTTT
NA	TRBV5-1	TRBJ2-4	NA	CASSLEGEENIQYF	TGCGCCAGCAGCTTGGAGGGGGAGGAAAACATTCAGTACTTC
NA	TRBV7-9	TRBJ1-1	NA	CASSLVRGRATNTEAFF	TGTGCCAGCAGCTTAGTTCGCGGCAGGGCGACGAACACTGAAGCTTTCTTT
NA	TRBV14	TRBJ1-5	NA	CASSQDRLRDF	TGTGCCAGCAGCCAAGACAGACTGAGGGATTTT
NA	TRBV6-6	TRBJ1-1	NA	CASIRPGGNTEAFF	TGTGCCAGCATTCGCCCCGGTGGGAACACTGAAGCTTTCTTT
NA	TRBV6-5	TRBJ1-5	NA	CASSYGQGGQPQHF	TGTGCCAGCAGTTACGGGCAGGGAGGCCAGCCCCAGCATTTT
NA	TRBV7-2	TRBJ2-2	once	CASRIDSTGELFF	TGTGCCAGCAGAATCGATTCAACCGGGGAGCTGTTTTTT
NA	TRBV6-5	TRBJ2-7	NA	CASRSDSYEQYF	TGTGCCAGCAGGTCCGACTCCTACGAGCAGTACTTC
TRBD1	TRBV27	TRBJ1-1	few	CASIPDRDRGKAFF	TGTGCCAGCATACCGGACCGGGACAGGGGTAAAGCTTTCTTT
NA	TRBV30	TRBJ1-2	NA	CAWSLVSGAGGYTF	TGTGCCTGGAGTTTAGTCTCCGGGGCGGGAGGCTACACCTTC
NA	TRBV29-1	TRBJ2-4	NA	CSVGMGGAGNIQYF	TGCAGCGTGGGAATGGGGGGGGCAGGGAACATTCAGTACTTC
TRBD1	TRBV2	TRBJ1-4	NA	CASTRDSGEKLFF	TGTGCCAGCACCCGGGACAGCGGGGAAAAACTGTTTTTT
NA	TRBV6-1	TRBJ2-7	NA	CASSERAGSYEQYF	TGTGCCAGCAGTGAGCGGGCGGGATCCTACGAGCAGTACTTC
NA	TRBV30	TRBJ1-3	NA	CAWDRAGNTIYF	TGTGCCTGGGATAGGGCTGGAAACACCATATATTTT
NA	TRBV19	TRBJ1-1	NA	CASSIAGTNNGREAFF	TGTGCCAGTAGTATAGCAGGGACAAATAATGGTCGGGAAGCTTTCTTT
NA	TRBV7-3	TRBJ2-3	NA	CASAPGSGLTDTQYF	TGTGCCAGCGCTCCTGGGAGCGGGCTAACAGATACGCAGTATTTT
NA	TRBV2	TRBJ1-4	NA	CASSVDGAGGEKLFF	TGTGCCAGCAGTGTGGATGGAGCCGGAGGTGAAAAACTGTTTTTT
NA	TRBV14	TRBJ1-1	NA	CASGLGGAEAFF	TGTGCCAGCGGTTTGGGGGGGGCAGAAGCTTTCTTT
TRBD1	TRBV6-9	TRBJ1-1	NA	CASSRGQAEAFF	TGTGCCAGCAGCCGAGGACAGGCAGAAGCTTTCTTT
NA	TRBV13	TRBJ2-2	few	CASSWRGHGTTGELFF	TGTGCCAGCAGCTGGCGGGGCCACGGGACCACCGGGGAGCTGTTTTTT
TRBD1	TRBV10-3	TRBJ2-3	NA	CAITSGQGYTDTQYF	TGTGCCATCACCTCCGGACAGGGCTACACAGATACGCAGTATTTT
TRBD2	TRBV27	TRBJ2-3	NA	CASRGGTSGGASTDTQYF	TGTGCCAGCAGGGGCGGGACTAGCGGGGGCGCTAGCACAGATACGCAGTATTTT
NA	TRBV5-1	TRBJ2-2	NA	CASSPGDTGELFF	TGCGCCAGCAGTCCGGGAGACACCGGGGAGCTGTTTTTT
NA	TRBV29-1	TRBJ2-5	NA	CSVTTGGQETQYF	TGCAGCGTTACGACGGGCGGGCAAGAGACCCAGTACTTC
NA	TRBV7-9	TRBJ2-5	NA	CASSLNKGMRETQYF	TGTGCCAGCAGCCTCAACAAGGGCATGCGAGAGACCCAGTACTTC
NA	TRBV10-3	TRBJ1-2	NA	CAIRTGRDGDGYTF	TGTGCCATCAGAACTGGGCGGGACGGAGATGGCTACACCTTC
NA	TRBV18	TRBJ1-2	NA	CASSPQMLAGKPPYGYTF	TGTGCCAGCTCACCACAGATGTTGGCAGGGAAACCCCCCTATGGCTACACCTTC